Reported below is one TCR beta chain. Its antigen is currently unknown. The data derive from a study of blood T cells in healthy people across ages. Study observations and caveats: Unsorted PBMCs blocked a conclusive comparison of naive and antigen-experienced cells. TCR beta diversity per million T cells fell roughly linearly with age. Correlation between TCR beta diversity and naive T cell percentage was strong.

Together with a sample-barcoded 5' primer, a J-beta primer mix was included in a second PCR lasting about 7 to 12 cycles. TCRdb re-derived calls from the 5' RACE reads in MiXCR, one entry per CDR3 protein. The sample records 650,000 to 1,000,000 distinct CDR3 sequences, roughly 40% being singletons. Researchers collected around 10 milliliters of peripheral blood from every single donor. The length of the CDR3 is 12 residues. Germline CDR1 GTSNPN, CDR2 SVGIG (reference sequence). Trimming left V 4 bases short and J 5 bases short, with 11 bases between. The chain is built from TRBV30 and TRBJ1-1, with D possibly matching TRBD1 (5 bases). The TCR originated in a man aged 18 to 35 in good health. The sample was blood. CDR3 coding DNA: TGTGCCTGGAATTATGGGGGGACTGAAGCTTTCTTT. This sequence encodes CAWNYGGTEAFF.